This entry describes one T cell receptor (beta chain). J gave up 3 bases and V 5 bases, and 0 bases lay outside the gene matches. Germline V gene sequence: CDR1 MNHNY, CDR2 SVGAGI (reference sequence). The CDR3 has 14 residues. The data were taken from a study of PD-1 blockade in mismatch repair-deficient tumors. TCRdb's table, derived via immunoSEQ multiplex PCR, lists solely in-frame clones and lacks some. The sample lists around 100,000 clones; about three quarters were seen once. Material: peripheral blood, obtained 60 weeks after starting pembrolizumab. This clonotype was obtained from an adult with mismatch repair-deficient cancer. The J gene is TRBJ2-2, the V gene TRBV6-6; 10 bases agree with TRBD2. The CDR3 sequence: CASSLAGDTGELFF. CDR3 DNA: TGTGCCAGCAGTCTAGCGGGAGACACCGGGGAGCTGTTTTTT.